The clone carrying this T cell receptor (beta chain) occurred many times. Its target is not known. Healthy Caucasian individuals from Russia aged about 6 to 90 served as donors. Next came a second PCR, run for about 6 to 11 cycles, which used a sample-barcoded 5' primer along with a J-beta primer mix. TCRdb fed the 5' RACE reads into MiXCR, producing one record per CDR3 protein. The sample holds 850,000 to 950,000 distinct CDR3 sequences, 29% seen once. This sample is part of a study of blood T cells in healthy people across ages. Overall study results and limits: Getting older went along with TCR beta diversity per million T cells dropping roughly linearly.

Germline loops: CDR1 SGDLS, CDR2 YYNGEE. There are 15 residues in the CDR3. V gave up 4 bases and J gave up 6 bases; unmatched junction bases: 4. The material sequenced was blood. The origin of this receptor is a woman of 80 years or more in good health. J is TRBJ1-6 and V is TRBV9, with 10 nucleotides matching TRBD1. The DNA for the CDR3 is TGTGCCAGCAGCTCCCGGGACAGGGGTAATTCACCCCTCCACTTT. It specifies CASSSRDRGNSPLHF.